This T cell receptor beta chain was identified during a study of T cell repertoires and Cas9 in healthy adults (dated by TCRdb to the late 2010s). The study in broad terms: SpCas9-reactive T cells were characterized for multi-effector potency, cytotoxicity and lineage determination within the CD4 and CD8 compartments. Preexisting T cell immunity against the Streptococcus pyogenes Cas9 nuclease (SpCas9) used in CRISPR gene editing was examined in the study. Findings and caveats that apply to the study as a whole: In vitro, SpCas9-reactive regulatory T cells were reported to reduce the proliferation and function of SpCas9-reactive effector T cells.

Library preparation employed the immunoSEQ multiplex PCR assay. TCRdb limited this immuneACCESS table to in-frame rearrangements with V and J called. A share of clones is missing; checked studies link under half to unresolved V genes, and the rest is unexplained. Across this sample there are about 24,000 clones, with 90% seen only once. The ten largest clones take up 0.69% of the sample. Healthy humans were used as donors in the study. The CDR3 runs 15 residues from the cysteine to the phenylalanine. This entry keeps only the CDR3 DNA: 45 bases, framed from base 1. The germline ends are 7 bases apart after V is trimmed by 1 base and J by 0 bases. CDR1 and CDR2 are drawn from the germline V gene: MGHRA, YSYEKL. Remarks on this clone: Its antigen remains undetermined. The record has no base qualities; no much larger clone is one base away.

This sequence was found in a human donor in good health. The rearranged segments are TRBV4-1 and TRBJ2-4, with the D gene call left open. The sample was CD4+ effector T cells (CD127+, CD25-, CD137-, CD154-) from PBMCs; culture status not recorded. At the DNA level, the sequence is TGCGCCAGCAGCCAAGGACCCCTAGCCAAAAACATTCAGTACTTC. Translated, it gives CASSQGPLAKNIQYF.